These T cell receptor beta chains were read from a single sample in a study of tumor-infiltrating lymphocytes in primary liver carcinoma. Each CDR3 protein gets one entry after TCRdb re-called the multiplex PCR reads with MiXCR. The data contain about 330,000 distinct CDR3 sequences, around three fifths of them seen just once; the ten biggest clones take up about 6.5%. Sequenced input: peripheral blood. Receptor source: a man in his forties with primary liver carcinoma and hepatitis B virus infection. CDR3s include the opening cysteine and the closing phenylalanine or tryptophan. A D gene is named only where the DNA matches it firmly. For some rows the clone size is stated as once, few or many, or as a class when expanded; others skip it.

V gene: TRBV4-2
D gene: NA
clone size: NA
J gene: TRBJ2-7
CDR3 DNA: TGTGCCGGCAGCCAATACGTACTTGCGGGAATCGGGTCCTACGAGCAGTACTTC
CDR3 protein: CAGSQYVLAGIGSYEQYF

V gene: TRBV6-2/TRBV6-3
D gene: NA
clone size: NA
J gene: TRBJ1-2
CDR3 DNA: TGTGCCAGCTTAGACCCCCAGGGAAATTGCTACACCTTC
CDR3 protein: CASLDPQGNCYTF

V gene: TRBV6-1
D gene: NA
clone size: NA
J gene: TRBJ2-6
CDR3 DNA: TGTGCCACGTCCGGCAGGGAGGAGAACTCTGGGGCCAACGTCCTGAGTTTC
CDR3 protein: CATSGREENSGANVLSF

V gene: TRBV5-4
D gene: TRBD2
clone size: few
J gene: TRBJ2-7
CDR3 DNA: TGTGCCAGCAGCCTCGGAGTAGCGGGAACTTACGAGCAGTACTTC
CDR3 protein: CASSLGVAGTYEQYF

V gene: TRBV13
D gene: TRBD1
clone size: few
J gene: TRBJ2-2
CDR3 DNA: TGTGCCAGCAGCAGGAGGGACAGGGGAGTCGGGGAGCTGTTTTTT
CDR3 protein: CASSRRDRGVGELFF

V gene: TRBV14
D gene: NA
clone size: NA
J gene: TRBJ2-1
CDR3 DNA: TGTGCCAGCAGCCCCCTAAGCGGAGGCTTCTCCTACAATGAGCAGTTCTTC
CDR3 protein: CASSPLSGGFSYNEQFF

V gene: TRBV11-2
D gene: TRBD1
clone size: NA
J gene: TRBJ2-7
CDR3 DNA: TGTGCCAGCAGCACCGGGACAGGGGCTTACGAGCAGTACTTC
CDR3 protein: CASSTGTGAYEQYF

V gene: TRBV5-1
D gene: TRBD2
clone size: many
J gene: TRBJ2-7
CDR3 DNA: TGCGCCAGCAGCTTGGATCCTAGCGGAGTCTACGAGCAGTACTTC
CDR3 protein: CASSLDPSGVYEQYF

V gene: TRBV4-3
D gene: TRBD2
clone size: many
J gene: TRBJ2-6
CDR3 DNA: TGCGCCAGCAGCCAAGAACTTTCGGGGGGTGGGGCCAACGTCCTGACTTTC
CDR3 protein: CASSQELSGGGANVLTF

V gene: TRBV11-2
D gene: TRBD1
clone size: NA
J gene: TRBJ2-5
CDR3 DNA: TGTGCCGGCAGCCCGGACAGGGGAAGGGATCAGTACTTC
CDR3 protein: CAGSPDRGRDQYF

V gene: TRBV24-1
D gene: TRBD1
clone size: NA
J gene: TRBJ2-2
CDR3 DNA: TGTGCCACCAGCGTACCGGGACAGGGGAACACCGGGGAGCTGTTTTTT
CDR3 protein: CATSVPGQGNTGELFF

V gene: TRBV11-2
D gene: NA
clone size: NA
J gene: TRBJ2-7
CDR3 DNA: TGTGCCAGCAGCTTAGAGGGGGTAAACAGTGCCTACGAGGAGTACTTC
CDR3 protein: CASSLEGVNSAYEEYF

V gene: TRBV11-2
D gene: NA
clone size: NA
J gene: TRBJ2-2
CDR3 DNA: TGTGCCAGCAGCTTCGGTACGAGAGACGCTGGGGAGCTGTTTTTT
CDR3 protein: CASSFGTRDAGELFF

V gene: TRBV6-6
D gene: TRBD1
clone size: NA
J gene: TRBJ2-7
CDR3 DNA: TGTGCCAGCAGTTCAACAGGGGTTGTGTGCGAGCAGTATTTC
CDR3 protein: CASSSTGVVCEQYF

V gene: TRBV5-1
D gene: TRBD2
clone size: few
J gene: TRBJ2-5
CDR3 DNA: TGCGCCAGCAGCCTTAGCGGGAGATCAGAGACCCAGTACTTC
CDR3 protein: CASSLSGRSETQYF

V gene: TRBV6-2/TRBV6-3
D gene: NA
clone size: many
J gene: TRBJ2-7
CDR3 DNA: TGTGCCAGCAGTTACCAGGGCTTTGGGACCTACGAGCAGTACTTC
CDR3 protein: CASSYQGFGTYEQYF

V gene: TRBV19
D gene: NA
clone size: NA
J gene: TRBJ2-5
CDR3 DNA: TGTGCCAGTAGTTCCCTGGGGCAAGAGACCCAGTACTTC
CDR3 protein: CASSSLGQETQYF

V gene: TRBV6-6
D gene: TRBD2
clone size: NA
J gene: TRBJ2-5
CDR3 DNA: TGTGCCAGTTCAGTTACTCCGGCGGGAGGCCAAGAGACCCAGAATTTC
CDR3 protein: CASSVTPAGGQETQNF

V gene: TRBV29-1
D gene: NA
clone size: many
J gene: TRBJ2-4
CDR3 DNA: TGCAGCGTTGGGTCCGCAGGCAACATTCAGTACTTC
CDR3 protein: CSVGSAGNIQYF

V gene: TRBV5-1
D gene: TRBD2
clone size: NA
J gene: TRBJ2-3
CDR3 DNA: TGCGCCAGCAGCGTGGGACTATCGGGGTTTGGGCCAGATACGCAGTATTTT
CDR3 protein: CASSVGLSGFGPDTQYF

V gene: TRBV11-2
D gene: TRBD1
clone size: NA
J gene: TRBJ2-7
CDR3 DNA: TGTGCCAGAAGCACCAGACAGGGGGCGAGGTACTACGGGCAGTACTTC
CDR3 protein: CARSTRQGARYYGQYF

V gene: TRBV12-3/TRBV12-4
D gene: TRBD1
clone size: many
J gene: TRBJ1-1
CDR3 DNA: TGTGCCAGCAGCCGAAACAGGGGATTAACTGAAGCTTTCTTT
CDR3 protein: CASSRNRGLTEAFF

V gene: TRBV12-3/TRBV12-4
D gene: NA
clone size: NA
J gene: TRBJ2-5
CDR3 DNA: TGTGCCAGCCGAATCGGAGCAGGGGGGGGGGCTCAAGAGACCCAGTACTTC
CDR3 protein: CASRIGAGGGAQETQYF

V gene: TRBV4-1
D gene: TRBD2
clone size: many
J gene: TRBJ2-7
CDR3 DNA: TGCGCCAGCAGCACCACCGGGGGACTAGCGAAGAACGAGCAGTACTTC
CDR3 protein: CASSTTGGLAKNEQYF

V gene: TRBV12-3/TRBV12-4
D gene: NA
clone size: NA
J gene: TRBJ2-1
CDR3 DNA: TGTACCAGCAGTTTAGGTTGGTCCTACAATGAGCAGTTCTTC
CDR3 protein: CTSSLGWSYNEQFF

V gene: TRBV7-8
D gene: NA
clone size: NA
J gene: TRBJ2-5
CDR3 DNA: TGTGCCAGCAGCATGGGACTTCAAGAGACCCAGTACTTC
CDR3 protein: CASSMGLQETQYF